This entry lists 20 T cell receptor beta chains sequenced from one sample in a study of Tregs in tolerant kidney transplant recipients (dated by TCRdb to about 2019). The library came from the immunoSEQ multiplex PCR assay. The table was pulled from immuneACCESS by TCRdb, which kept in-frame rearrangements only. Such tables lose some clones; where checked, under half of the loss comes from unresolved V genes, and the rest has no known cause. A total of tens of thousands of clones appear in this sample, less than 95% of them only once. The ten biggest clones cover 0.7% of the sample. The sequenced sample consisted of Tregs from blood. Receptors originate from a human donor in good health.

The V gene is TRBV11-2, the J gene TRBJ1-1; TRBD1 might be the D (6 bases). The V end was cut by 4 bases, the J end by 0 bases, with 6 bases between. The CDR3 runs to 13 residues. CDR1 and CDR2 from the germline V gene are SGHAT and FQNNGV. The CDR3 reads CASSWGLNTEAFF. The CDR3 DNA reads as TGTGCCAGCAGCTGGGGGCTGAACACTGAAGCTTTCTTT.

V and J are TRBV19 and TRBJ2-2; TRBD2 aligns across 13 bases. Unmatched junction bases numbered 15, after V lost 6 bases and J lost 5 bases. This CDR3 spans 19 amino acids. The V gene's germline CDR1 is LNHDA and CDR2 SQIVND (reference sequence). CDR3 DNA: TGTGCCAGTAGGAAGGGACTAGCGGGGTCCCGGGCTGGGACCGGGGAGCTGTTTTTT. It encodes CASRKGLAGSRAGTGELFF.

The chain carries TRBV7-9 and TRBJ2-3, with 10 bases identical to TRBD2. Germline CDR1 SEHNR, CDR2 FQNEAQ (reference sequence). This CDR3 is 16 amino acids long. V was clipped by 1 base and J by 4 bases; unmatched bases: 5. As DNA, the CDR3 is TGTGCCAGCAGCTTAGGAATCGGACTAGCGGCAGATACGCAGTATTTT. This encodes CASSLGIGLAADTQYF.

The sample holds one count of this clone. The rearrangement uses TRBV4-2 and TRBJ2-7; D might be TRBD1 (6 bases). Germline V gene sequence: CDR1 LGHNA, CDR2 YNFKEQ. The V end was cut by 3 bases, the J end by 3 bases, with 9 bases between. This CDR3 has 13 amino acids. Here the CDR3 reads CASSHADSYEQYF. The CDR3 region has the DNA TGTGCCAGCAGCCACGCGGACAGCTACGAGCAGTACTTC.

The chain employs TRBV9 and TRBJ2-3, with 10 nucleotides matching TRBD1. The CDR3 totals 14 residues. Germline V gene sequence: CDR1 SGDLS, CDR2 YYNGEE. V shed 4 bases and J 4 bases; nucleotides not matched to a gene: 3. The CDR3 nucleotides are TGTGCCAGCAGCAAGACAGGGGGCCCAGATACGCAGTATTTT. It specifies CASSKTGGPDTQYF.

This clone was seen only a few times. The V call is TRBV27, the J call TRBJ1-4; TRBD1 is a possible D gene (5 bases). CDR3 length: 11 residues. Trimming removed 6 bases at V and 8 bases at J, with 7 bases between. Germline V CDR1 and CDR2: MNHEY, SMNVEV (reference sequence). As DNA, the CDR3 is TGTGCCAGCAGCAACAGGGAAAAACTGTTTTTT. Translating gives CASSNREKLFF.

The chain uses TRBV30 and TRBJ1-5; weak D call: TRBD1 (5 bases). Germline loops: CDR1 GTSNPN, CDR2 SVGIG (reference sequence). The length of the CDR3 is 13 residues. V gave up 3 bases and J gave up 0 bases, with 6 bases separating them. The CDR3 region has the DNA TGTGCCTGGAGCAGGGATAGCAATCAGCCCCAGCATTTT. This gives the protein CAWSRDSNQPQHF.

The rearrangement links TRBV6-6 to TRBJ1-1; 9 bases are a match to TRBD1. This CDR3 has 14 amino acids. The V gene's germline CDR1 is MNHNY and CDR2 SVGAGI (reference sequence). J was trimmed by 6 bases and V by 6 bases; bases with no gene match: 8. CDR3 DNA: TGTGCCAGCAGGGATTACAGGGGGCACGCTGAAGCTTTCTTT. Protein: CASRDYRGHAEAFF.

Only one count was recorded for this clone. V usage is TRBV2 and J usage is TRBJ2-5; D is undetermined. Germline V lookup: CDR1 SNHLY, CDR2 FYNNEI. V gave up 8 bases and J gave up 5 bases, with 3 bases separating them. This CDR3 has 9 amino acids. CDR3 in amino acids: CASGETQYF. The CDR3 DNA reads as TGTGCCAGCGGGGAGACCCAGTACTTC.

For this clone: This sequence may be a read error, since a much larger clone differs from it by one base. The genes are TRBV6-6 and TRBJ1-6; 9 positions agree with TRBD1. Germline values: CDR1 MNHNY, CDR2 SVGAGI (reference sequence). Germline trimming cut 5 bases from V and 5 bases from J; bases unmatched to any gene: 1. The CDR3 is made up of 14 amino acids. CDR3 DNA sequence: TGTGCCAGCAGTAGGACAGGGGATAATTCACCCCTCCACTTT. Its translation: CASSRTGDNSPLHF.

This chain joins TRBV29-1 and TRBJ1-2; D may be TRBD1 (6 bases). CDR3 length: 14 amino acids. Deletions cut 2 bases from V and 0 bases from J, with 10 bases between. CDR1 SQVTM and CDR2 ANQGSEA come from the germline V gene. The CDR3 sequence is CSVERQAANYGYTF. The CDR3 nucleotides read TGCAGCGTTGAAAGACAGGCGGCTAACTATGGCTACACCTTC.

The rearrangement joins TRBV7-2 to TRBJ1-3; a possible D gene is TRBD1 (6 bases). The CDR3 extends over 14 amino acids. V lost 3 bases, J lost 0 bases, and 6 bases lay in between. CDR1 SGHTA and CDR2 FQGNSA come from the germline V gene. The CDR3: CASSLDSSGNTIYF. The DNA for the CDR3 is TGTGCCAGCAGCTTGGACAGCTCTGGAAACACCATATATTTT.

The chain links TRBV5-1 to TRBJ2-7, with D hard to call. This CDR3 contains 15 residues. Deletions cut 0 bases from V and 3 bases from J, with 13 bases between. From germline, CDR1 is SGHRS and CDR2 YFSETQ. The CDR3 DNA reads as TGCGCCAGCAGCTTGGGCCTGAGCACCTACTACGAGCAGTACTTC. It specifies CASSLGLSTYYEQYF.

The chain uses TRBV5-6 and TRBJ2-4, with 7 bases fitting TRBD1. Germline V gene sequence: CDR1 SGHDT, CDR2 YYEEEE. This CDR3 has 13 residues. After removal of 1 base from V and 13 bases from J, the junction contained 8 bases not matched to a gene. This CDR3 is CASSLLLGTVQYF. The CDR3 DNA reads TGTGCCAGCAGCTTGCTGCTGGGGACAGTCCAGTACTTC.

V usage is TRBV10-1 and J usage is TRBJ1-4, with D perhaps matching TRBD1 (5 bases). CDR1 and CDR2 from the germline V gene are WNHNN and SYGVQD (reference sequence). The CDR3 is made up of 13 amino acids. Trimming stripped 5 bases from V and 7 bases from J, with 11 bases between. CDR3 DNA sequence: TGCGCCAGCAGTCTCGTCCAGGGTGAAAAACTGTTTTTT. Translating it yields CASSLVQGEKLFF.

Notes on this clone: The same CDR3 can be traced to other DNA sequences in this sample. The J gene is TRBJ1-2, the V gene TRBV5-1; 7 bases align to TRBD1. CDR1 is SGHRS and CDR2 is YFSETQ in the germline V gene. The CDR3 has 13 residues. The V gene end was trimmed by 4 bases and the J gene end by 8 bases; junction bases not matched to a gene: 8. In DNA form, the CDR3 reads TGCGCCAGCAGCGACAGGGACGGGTCCGGCTACACCTTC. Its translation is CASSDRDGSGYTF. The complete variable domain, with remaining parts taken from reference TRBV5-1 and TRBJ1-2, reads KAGVTQTPRYLIKTRGQQVTLSCSPISGHRSVSWYQQTPGQGLQFLFEYFSETQRNKGNFPGRFSGRQFSNSRSEMNVSTLELGDSALYLCASSDRDGSGYTFGSGTRLTVV.

V gene TRBV27 combines with J gene TRBJ2-3; TRBD2 agrees at 13 bases. V lost 5 bases to trimming and J lost 8 bases; unmatched junction nucleotides: 19. This CDR3 spans 19 amino acids. CDR1 is MNHEY and CDR2 is SMNVEV in the germline V gene (reference sequence). The chain's CDR3 is CASSPRTSGRPRAPGTQYF. In DNA form, the CDR3 reads TGTGCCAGCAGTCCTCGGACTAGCGGGAGACCACGGGCACCTGGTACGCAGTATTTT.

This clone was counted a single time. Additional DNA sequences in this sample encode the identical CDR3. V is TRBV11-2 and J is TRBJ2-7; 7 positions match TRBD1. V dropped 4 bases and J dropped 0; count of bases not matched to a gene: 9. Germline V CDR1 and CDR2: SGHAT, FQNNGV. The CDR3 has 16 amino acids. The CDR3 DNA sequence: TGTGCCAGCAGCTGGTCAGACAGGGTTAGCTCCTACGAGCAGTACTTC. Amino acid sequence: CASSWSDRVSSYEQYF.

The chain uses TRBV19 and TRBJ2-1; possible D gene TRBD1, 6 bases. Germline V gene data show CDR1 as LNHDA and CDR2 as SQIVND (reference sequence). The CDR3 spans 16 residues. Trimming shortened V by 5 bases and J by 5 bases, and 19 bases separated the two germline ends. CDR3 sequence (DNA): TGTGCCAGTAGTCGATCCGGACAGTTGTTGAACAATGAGCAGTTCTTC. This codes for CASSRSGQLLNNEQFF.

The J gene is TRBJ1-4, the V gene TRBV5-1, with 7 nucleotides matching TRBD1. The CDR3 contains 15 residues. Germline lookup yields CDR1 SGHRS and CDR2 YFSETQ. V shed 3 bases and J 4 bases; nucleotides not matched to a gene: 6. The CDR3 bases are TGCGCCAGCAGCTCCGGACAGGCGATTAATGAAAAACTGTTTTTT. Protein product: CASSSGQAINEKLFF.